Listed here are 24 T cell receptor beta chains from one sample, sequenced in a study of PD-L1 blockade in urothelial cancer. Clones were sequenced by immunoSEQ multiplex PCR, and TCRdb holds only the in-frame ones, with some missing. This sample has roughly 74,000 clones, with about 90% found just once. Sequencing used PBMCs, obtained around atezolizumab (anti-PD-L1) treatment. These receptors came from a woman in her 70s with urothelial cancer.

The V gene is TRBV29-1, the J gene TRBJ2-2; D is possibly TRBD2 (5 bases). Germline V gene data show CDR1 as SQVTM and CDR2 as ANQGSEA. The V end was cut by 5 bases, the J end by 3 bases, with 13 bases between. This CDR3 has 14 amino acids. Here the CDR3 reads CSVSEAKDTGELFF. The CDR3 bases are TGCAGCGTTTCGGAGGCCAAGGACACCGGGGAGCTGTTTTTT.

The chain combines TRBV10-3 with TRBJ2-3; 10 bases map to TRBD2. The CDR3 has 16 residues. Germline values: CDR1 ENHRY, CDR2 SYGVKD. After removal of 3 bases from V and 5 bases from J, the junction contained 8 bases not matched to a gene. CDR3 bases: TGTGCCATCAGTGACGGTTTTCTAGCGGGAGTAGATACGCAGTATTTT. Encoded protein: CAISDGFLAGVDTQYF.

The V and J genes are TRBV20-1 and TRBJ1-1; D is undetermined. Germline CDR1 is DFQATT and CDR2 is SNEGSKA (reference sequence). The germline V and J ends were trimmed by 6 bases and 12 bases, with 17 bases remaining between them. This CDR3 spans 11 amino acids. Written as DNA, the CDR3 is TGCAGTGCCCTAAGGGAGACCGGGTCTTTCTTT. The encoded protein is CSALRETGSFF.

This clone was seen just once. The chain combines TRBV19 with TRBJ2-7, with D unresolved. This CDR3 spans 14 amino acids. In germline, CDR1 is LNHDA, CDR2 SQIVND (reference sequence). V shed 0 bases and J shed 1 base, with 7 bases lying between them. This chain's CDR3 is CASSIEAGSYEQYF. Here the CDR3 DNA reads TGTGCCAGTAGTATAGAGGCAGGTTCCTACGAGCAGTACTTC.

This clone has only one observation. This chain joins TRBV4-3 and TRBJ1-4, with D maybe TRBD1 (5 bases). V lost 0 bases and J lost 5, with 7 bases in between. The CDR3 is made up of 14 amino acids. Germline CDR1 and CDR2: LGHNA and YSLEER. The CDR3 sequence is CASSQDRGNEKLFF. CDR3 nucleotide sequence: TGCGCCAGCAGCCAAGACCGGGGGAATGAAAAACTGTTTTTT.

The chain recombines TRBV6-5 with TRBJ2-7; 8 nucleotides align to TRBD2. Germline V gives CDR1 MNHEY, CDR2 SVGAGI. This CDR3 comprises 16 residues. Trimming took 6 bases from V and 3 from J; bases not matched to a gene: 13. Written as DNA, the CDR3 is TGTGCCAGCAGATACGACTGGGCGGGGGGCCGCTACGAGCAGTACTTC. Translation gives CASRYDWAGGRYEQYF.

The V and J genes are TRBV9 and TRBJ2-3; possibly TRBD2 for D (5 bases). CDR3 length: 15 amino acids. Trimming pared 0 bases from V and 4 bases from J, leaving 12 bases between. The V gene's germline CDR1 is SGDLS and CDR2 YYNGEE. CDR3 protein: CASSVVLSGSDTQYF. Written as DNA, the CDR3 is TGTGCCAGCAGCGTAGTGCTCTCGGGGTCAGATACGCAGTATTTT.

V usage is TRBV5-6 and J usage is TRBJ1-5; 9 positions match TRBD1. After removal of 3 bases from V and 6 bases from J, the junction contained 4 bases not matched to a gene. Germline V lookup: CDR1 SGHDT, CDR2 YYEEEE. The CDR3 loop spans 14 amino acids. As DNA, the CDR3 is TGTGCCAGCAGCTACACAGGGGGCGGTCAGCCCCAGCATTTT. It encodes CASSYTGGGQPQHF.

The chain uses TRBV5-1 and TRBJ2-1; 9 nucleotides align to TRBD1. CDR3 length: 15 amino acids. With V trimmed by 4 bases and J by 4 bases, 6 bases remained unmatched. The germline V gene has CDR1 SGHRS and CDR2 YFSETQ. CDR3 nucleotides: TGCGCCAGCAGCCTACAGGGGGCTTCATACAATGAGCAGTTCTTC. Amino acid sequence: CASSLQGASYNEQFF.

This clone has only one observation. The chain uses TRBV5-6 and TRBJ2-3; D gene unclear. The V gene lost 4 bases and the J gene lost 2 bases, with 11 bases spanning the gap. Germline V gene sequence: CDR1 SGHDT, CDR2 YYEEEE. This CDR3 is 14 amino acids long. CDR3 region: CASSRWSVTDTQYF. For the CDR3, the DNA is TGTGCCAGCAGCCGGTGGTCGGTCACAGATACGCAGTATTTT.

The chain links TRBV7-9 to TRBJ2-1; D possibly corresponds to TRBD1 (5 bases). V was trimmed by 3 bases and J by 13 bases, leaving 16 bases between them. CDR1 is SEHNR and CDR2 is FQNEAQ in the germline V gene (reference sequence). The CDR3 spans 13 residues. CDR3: CASSLEPFRVQFF. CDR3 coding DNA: TGTGCCAGCAGCTTGGAGCCCTTCAGGGTTCAGTTCTTC.

The CDR3 loop reads CASSISDSTYEQYF. CDR3 bases: TGTGCCAGTAGTATCTCGGACAGTACCTACGAGCAGTACTTC. This rearrangement joins TRBV19 to TRBJ2-7, with D tentatively TRBD1 (6 bases). V lost 3 bases and J lost 2, with 11 bases in between. Germline V gene data show CDR1 as LNHDA and CDR2 as SQIVND (reference sequence). The length of the CDR3 is 14 residues.

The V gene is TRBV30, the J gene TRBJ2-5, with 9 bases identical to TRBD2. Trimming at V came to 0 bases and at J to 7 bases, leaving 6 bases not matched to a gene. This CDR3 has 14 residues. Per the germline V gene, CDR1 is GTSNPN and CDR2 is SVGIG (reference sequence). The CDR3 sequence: CAWSVGAGGGTQYF. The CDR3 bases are TGTGCCTGGAGTGTAGGAGCGGGGGGCGGGACCCAGTACTTC.

The CDR3 loop is CASSSGTSGGYTQYF. CDR3 bases: TGTGCCAGCAGCTCAGGGACTAGCGGGGGTTATACGCAGTATTTT. This sequence joins TRBV13 and TRBJ2-3; 14 bases agree with TRBD2. Looked up from germline, CDR1 is PRHDT and CDR2 is FYEKMQ (reference sequence). The V gene end was trimmed by 4 bases and the J gene end by 7 bases; junction bases not matched to a gene: 4. The CDR3 runs to 15 residues. Drawing the rest from reference TRBV13 and TRBJ2-3, the complete variable domain is AAGVIQSPRHLIKEKRETATLKCYPIPRHDTVYWYQQGPGQDPQFLISFYEKMQSDKGSIPDRFSAQQFSDYHSELNMSSLELGDSALYFCASSSGTSGGYTQYFGPGTRLTVL.

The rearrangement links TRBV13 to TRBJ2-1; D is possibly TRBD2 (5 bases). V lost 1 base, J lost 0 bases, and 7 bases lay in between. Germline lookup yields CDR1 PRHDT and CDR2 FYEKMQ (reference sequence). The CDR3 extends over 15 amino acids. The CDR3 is CASSLAGSSYNEQFF. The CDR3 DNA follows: TGTGCCAGCAGCTTAGCGGGGAGCTCCTACAATGAGCAGTTCTTC.

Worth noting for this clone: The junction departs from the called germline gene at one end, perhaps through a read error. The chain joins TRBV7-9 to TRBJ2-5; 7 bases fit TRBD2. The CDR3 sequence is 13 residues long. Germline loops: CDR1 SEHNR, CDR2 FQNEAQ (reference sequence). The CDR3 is CASRLVAGETQYF. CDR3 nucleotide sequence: TGTGCCAGCAGATTAGTAGCGGGAGAGACCCAGTACTTC.

The CDR3 DNA reads as TGTGCCAGCAGCCCACCGGGACTAGCCTTGCTTGAGCAGTTCTTC. Its translation is CASSPPGLALLEQFF. This chain joins TRBV5-6 and TRBJ2-1; 9 bases agree with TRBD2. The V segment lost 4 bases and the J segment 9 bases; nucleotides outside the gene matches: 11. The CDR3 loop spans 15 amino acids. Germline-derived CDR1 and CDR2 are SGHDT and YYEEEE.

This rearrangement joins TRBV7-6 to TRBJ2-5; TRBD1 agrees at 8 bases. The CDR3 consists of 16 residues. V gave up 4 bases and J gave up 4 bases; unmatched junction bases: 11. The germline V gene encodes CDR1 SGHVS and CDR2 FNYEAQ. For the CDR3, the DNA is TGTGCCAGCAGCTCCATAACTGACAGGGGCCGAGAGACCCAGTACTTC. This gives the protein CASSSITDRGRETQYF.

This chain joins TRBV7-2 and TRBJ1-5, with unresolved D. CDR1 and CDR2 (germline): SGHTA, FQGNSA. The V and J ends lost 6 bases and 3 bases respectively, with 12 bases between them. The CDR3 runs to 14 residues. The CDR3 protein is CASSYRISNQPQHF. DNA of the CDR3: TGTGCCAGCAGTTACAGAATTTCCAATCAGCCCCAGCATTTT.

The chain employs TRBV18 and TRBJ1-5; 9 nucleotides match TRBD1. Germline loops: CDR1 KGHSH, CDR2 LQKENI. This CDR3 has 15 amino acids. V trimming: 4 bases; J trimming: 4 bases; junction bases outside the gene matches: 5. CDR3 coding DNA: TGTGCCAGCTCACGGAGGACAGGGGAGAATCAGCCCCAGCATTTT. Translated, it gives CASSRRTGENQPQHF.

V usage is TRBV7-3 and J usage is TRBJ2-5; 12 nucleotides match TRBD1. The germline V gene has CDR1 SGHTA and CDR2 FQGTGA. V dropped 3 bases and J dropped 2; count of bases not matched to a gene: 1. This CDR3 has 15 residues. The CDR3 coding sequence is TGTGCCAGCAGCTTGGGACAGGGGGCTCAAGAGACCCAGTACTTC. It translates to CASSLGQGAQETQYF. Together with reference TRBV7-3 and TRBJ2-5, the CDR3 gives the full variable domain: GAGVSQTPSNKVTEKGKYVELRCDPISGHTALYWYRQSLGQGPEFLIYFQGTGAADDSGLPNDRFFAVRPEGSVSTLKIQRTERGDSAVYLCASSLGQGAQETQYFGPGTRLLVL.

For the CDR3, the DNA is TGCGCCAGCAGCTACCACCCGAATGGACTCTACGAGCAGTACTTC. Translated: CASSYHPNGLYEQYF. The chain is built from TRBV5-1 and TRBJ2-7, with D possibly being TRBD2 (5 bases). Trimming cost V 3 bases and J 3 bases, with 16 bases left between them. There are 15 residues in the CDR3. CDR1 is SGHRS and CDR2 is YFSETQ in the germline V gene.

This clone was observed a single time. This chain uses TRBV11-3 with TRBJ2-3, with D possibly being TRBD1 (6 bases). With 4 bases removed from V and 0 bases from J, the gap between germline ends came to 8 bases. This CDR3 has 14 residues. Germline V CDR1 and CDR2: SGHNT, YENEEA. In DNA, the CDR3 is TGTGCCAGCAGCTCAGGGGTGAGCACAGATACGCAGTATTTT. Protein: CASSSGVSTDTQYF.

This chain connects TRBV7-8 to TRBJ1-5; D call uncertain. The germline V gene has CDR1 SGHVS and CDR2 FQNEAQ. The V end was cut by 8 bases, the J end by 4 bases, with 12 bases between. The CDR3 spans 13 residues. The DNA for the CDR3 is TGTGCCAGCGAGGAGGCCGGGAATCAGCCCCAGCATTTT. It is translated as CASEEAGNQPQHF.